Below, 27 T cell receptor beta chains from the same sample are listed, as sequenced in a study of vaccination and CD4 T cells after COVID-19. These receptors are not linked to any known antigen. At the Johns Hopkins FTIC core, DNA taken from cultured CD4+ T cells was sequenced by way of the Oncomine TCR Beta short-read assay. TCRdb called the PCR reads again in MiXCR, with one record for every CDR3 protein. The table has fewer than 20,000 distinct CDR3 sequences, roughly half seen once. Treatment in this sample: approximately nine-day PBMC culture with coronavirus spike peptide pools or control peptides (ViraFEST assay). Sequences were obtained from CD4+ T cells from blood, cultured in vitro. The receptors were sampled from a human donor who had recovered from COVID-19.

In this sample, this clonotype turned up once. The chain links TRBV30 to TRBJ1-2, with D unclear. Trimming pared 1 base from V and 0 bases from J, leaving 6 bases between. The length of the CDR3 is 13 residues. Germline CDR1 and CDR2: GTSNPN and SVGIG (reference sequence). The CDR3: CAWSGGSNYGYTF. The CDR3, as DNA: TGTGCCTGGAGTGGTGGGTCTAACTATGGCTACACCTTC.

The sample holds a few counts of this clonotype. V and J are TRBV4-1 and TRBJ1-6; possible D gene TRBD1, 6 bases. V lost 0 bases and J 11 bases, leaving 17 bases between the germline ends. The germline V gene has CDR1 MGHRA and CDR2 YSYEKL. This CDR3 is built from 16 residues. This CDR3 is CASSQEGPGALAPLHF. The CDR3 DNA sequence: TGCGCCAGCAGCCAAGAAGGGCCAGGGGCATTGGCACCCCTCCACTTT.

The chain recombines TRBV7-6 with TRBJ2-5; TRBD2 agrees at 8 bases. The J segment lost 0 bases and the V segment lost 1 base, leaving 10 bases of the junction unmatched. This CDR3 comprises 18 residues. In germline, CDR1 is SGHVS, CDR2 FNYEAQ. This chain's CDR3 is CASSLVVYGGVYQETQYF. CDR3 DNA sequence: TGTGCCAGCAGCTTAGTTGTGTACGGGGGGGTTTACCAAGAGACCCAGTACTTC.

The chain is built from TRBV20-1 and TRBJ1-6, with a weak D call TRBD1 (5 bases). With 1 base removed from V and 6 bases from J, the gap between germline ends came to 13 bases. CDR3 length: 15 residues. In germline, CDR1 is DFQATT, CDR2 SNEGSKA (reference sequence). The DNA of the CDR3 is TGCAGTGCTAGAGCTTGGGGGGTGGGTAATTCACCCCTCCACTTT. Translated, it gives CSARAWGVGNSPLHF.

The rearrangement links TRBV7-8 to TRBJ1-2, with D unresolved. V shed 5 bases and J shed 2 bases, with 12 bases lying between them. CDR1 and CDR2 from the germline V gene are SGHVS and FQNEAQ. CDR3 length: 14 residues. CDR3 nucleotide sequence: TGTGCCAGCAGCCCTTCAGACGGGAACTATGGCTACACCTTC. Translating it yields CASSPSDGNYGYTF.

The CDR3 region is CASRWDRDYGYTF. The CDR3 DNA sequence: TGTGCCAGCAGATGGGACAGGGACTATGGCTACACCTTC. This chain links TRBV2 with TRBJ1-2, with 9 bases identical to TRBD1. CDR3 length: 13 residues. Trimming took 6 bases from V and 3 from J; bases not matched to a gene: 2. Germline loops: CDR1 SNHLY, CDR2 FYNNEI.

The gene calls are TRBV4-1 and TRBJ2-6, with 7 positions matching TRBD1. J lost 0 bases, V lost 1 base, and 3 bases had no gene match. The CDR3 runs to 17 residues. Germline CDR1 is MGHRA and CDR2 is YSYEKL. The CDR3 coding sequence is TGCGCCAGCAGCCAAGGGGGACAGTACTCTGGGGCCAACGTCCTGACTTTC. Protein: CASSQGGQYSGANVLTF.

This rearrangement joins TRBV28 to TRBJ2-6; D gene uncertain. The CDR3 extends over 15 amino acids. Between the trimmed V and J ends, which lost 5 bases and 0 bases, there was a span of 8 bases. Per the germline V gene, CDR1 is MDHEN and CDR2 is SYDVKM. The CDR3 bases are TGTGCCAGCAGTCCAGGCTTCTCTGGGGCCAACGTCCTGACTTTC. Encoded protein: CASSPGFSGANVLTF.

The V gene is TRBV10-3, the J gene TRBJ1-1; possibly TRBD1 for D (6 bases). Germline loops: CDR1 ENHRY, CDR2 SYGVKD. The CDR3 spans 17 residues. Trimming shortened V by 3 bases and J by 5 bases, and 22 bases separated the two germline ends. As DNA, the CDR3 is TGTGCCATCAGTGACAATGGACAGCGGGTAGGAGAGACTGAAGCTTTCTTT. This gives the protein CAISDNGQRVGETEAFF.

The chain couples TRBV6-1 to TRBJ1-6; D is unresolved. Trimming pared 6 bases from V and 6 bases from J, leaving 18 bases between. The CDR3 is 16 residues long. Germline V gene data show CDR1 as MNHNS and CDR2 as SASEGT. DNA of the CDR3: TGTGCCAGCAGACTCATGCCTCTAAATGGTAATTCACCCCTCCACTTT. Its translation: CASRLMPLNGNSPLHF.

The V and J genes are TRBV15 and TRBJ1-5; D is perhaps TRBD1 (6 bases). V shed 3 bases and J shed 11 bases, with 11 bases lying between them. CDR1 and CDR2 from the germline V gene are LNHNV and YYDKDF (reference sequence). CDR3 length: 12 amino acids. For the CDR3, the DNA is TGTGCCACCAGCAGGGCAGGGGAGTCCCAGCATTTT. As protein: CATSRAGESQHF.

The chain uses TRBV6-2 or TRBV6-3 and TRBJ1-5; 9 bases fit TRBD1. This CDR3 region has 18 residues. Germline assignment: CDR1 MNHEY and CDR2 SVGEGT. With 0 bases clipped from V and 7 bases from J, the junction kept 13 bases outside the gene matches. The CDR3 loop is CASSYSGTGNVAGQPQHF. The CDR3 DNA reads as TGTGCCAGCAGTTACTCCGGGACAGGGAACGTGGCTGGGCAGCCCCAGCATTTT.

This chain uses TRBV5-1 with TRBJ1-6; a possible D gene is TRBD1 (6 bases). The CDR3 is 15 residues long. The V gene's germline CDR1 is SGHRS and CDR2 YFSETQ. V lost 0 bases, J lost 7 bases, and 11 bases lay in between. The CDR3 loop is CASSLATGSNSPLHF. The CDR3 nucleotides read TGCGCCAGCAGCTTGGCTACAGGGTCAAATTCACCCCTCCACTTT. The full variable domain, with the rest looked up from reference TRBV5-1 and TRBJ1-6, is KAGVTQTPRYLIKTRGQQVTLSCSPISGHRSVSWYQQTPGQGLQFLFEYFSETQRNKGNFPGRFSGRQFSNSRSEMNVSTLELGDSALYLCASSLATGSNSPLHFGNGTRLTVT.

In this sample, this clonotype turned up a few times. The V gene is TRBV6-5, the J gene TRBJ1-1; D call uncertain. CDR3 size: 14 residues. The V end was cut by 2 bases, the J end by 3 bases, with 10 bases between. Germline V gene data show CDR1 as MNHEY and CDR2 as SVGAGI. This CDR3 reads CASSYQILDTEAFF. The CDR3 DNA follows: TGTGCCAGCAGTTACCAGATCTTGGACACTGAAGCTTTCTTT.

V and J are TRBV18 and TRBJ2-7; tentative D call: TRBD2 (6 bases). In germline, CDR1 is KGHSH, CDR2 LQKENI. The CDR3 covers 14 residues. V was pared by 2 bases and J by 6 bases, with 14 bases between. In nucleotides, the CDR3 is TGTGCCAGCTCACCAGATGGAGGGTTCGGCGAGCAGTACTTC. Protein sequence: CASSPDGGFGEQYF.

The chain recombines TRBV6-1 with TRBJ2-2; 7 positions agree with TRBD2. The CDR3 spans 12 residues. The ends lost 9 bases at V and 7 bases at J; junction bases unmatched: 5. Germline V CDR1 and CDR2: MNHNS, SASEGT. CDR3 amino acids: CASRGEGGELFF. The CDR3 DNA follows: TGTGCCAGTCGAGGGGAGGGCGGGGAGCTGTTTTTT.

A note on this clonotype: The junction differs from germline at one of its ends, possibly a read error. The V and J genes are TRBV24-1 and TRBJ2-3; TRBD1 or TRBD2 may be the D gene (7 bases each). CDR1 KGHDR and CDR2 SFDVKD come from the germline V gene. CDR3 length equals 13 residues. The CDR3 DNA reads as TGCCGCGGGGAGGGGGCCGATGAAGATACGCAGTATTTT. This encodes CRGEGADEDTQYF.

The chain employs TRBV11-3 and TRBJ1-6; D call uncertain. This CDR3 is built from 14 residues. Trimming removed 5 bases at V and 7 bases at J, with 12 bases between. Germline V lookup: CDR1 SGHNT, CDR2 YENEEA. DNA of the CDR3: TGTGCCAGCAGCCCTAACACGGGCAATTCACCCCTCCACTTT. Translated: CASSPNTGNSPLHF.

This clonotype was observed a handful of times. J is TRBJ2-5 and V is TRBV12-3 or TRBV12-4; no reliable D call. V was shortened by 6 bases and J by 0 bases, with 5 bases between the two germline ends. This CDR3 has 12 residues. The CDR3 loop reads CASSRYQETQYF. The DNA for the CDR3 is TGTGCCAGCAGCCGGTACCAAGAGACCCAGTACTTC.

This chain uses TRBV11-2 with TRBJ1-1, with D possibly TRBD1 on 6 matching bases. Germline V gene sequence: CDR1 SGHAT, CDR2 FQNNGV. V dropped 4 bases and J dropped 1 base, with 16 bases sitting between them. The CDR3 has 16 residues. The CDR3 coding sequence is TGTGCCAGCAGCTCGATCAGGGGCGGACCGAACACTGAAGCTTTCTTT. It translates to CASSSIRGGPNTEAFF.

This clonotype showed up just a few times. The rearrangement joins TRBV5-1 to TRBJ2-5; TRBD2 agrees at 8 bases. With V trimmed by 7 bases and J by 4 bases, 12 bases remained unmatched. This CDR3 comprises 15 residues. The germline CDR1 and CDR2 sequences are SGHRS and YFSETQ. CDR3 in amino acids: CASHPLGRGGETQYF. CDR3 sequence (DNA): TGCGCCAGCCATCCGCTCGGGAGGGGAGGAGAGACCCAGTACTTC. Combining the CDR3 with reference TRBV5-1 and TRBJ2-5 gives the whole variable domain KAGVTQTPRYLIKTRGQQVTLSCSPISGHRSVSWYQQTPGQGLQFLFEYFSETQRNKGNFPGRFSGRQFSNSRSEMNVSTLELGDSALYLCASHPLGRGGETQYFGPGTRLLVL.

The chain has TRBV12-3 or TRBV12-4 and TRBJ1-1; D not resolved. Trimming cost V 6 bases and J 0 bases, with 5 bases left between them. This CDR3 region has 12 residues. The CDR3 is CASSRLNTEAFF. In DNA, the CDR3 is TGTGCCAGCAGCCGATTGAACACTGAAGCTTTCTTT.

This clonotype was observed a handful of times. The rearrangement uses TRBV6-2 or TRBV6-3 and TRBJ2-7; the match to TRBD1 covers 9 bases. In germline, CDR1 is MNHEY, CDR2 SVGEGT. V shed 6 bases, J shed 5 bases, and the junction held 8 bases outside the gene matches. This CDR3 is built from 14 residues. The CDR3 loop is CASRTGTGRNEQYF. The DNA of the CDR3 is TGTGCCAGCAGAACCGGGACAGGGAGGAACGAGCAGTACTTC.

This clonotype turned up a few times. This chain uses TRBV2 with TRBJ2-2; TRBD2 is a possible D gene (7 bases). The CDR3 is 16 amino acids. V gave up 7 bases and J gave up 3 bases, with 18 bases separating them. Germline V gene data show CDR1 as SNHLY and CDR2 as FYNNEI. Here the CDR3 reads CASIERGGRDTGELFF. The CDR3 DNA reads TGTGCCAGCATAGAGAGGGGGGGTCGGGACACCGGGGAGCTGTTTTTT.

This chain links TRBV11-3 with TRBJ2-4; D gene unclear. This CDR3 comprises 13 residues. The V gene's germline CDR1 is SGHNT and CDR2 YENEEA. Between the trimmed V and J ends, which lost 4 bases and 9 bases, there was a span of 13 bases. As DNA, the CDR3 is TGTGCCAGCAGCTCCACCACCTCGGGCATTCAGTACTTC. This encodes CASSSTTSGIQYF. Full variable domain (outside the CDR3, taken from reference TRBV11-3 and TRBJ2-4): EAGVVQSPRYKIIEKKQPVAFWCNPISGHNTLYWYLQNLGQGPELLIRYENEEAVDDSQLPKDRFSAERLKGVDSTLKIQPAELGDSAVYLCASSSTTSGIQYFGAGTRLSVL.

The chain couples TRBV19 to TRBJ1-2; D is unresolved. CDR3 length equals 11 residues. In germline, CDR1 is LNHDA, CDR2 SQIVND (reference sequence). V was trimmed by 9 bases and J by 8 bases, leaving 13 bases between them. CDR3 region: CASFQEGGYTF. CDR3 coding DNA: TGTGCCAGCTTCCAGGAGGGAGGCTACACCTTC.

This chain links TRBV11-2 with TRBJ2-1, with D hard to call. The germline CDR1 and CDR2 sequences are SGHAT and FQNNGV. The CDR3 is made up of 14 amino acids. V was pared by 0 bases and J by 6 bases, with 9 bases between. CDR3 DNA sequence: TGTGCCAGCAGCTTAGATATTTTGGGCAATGAGCAGTTCTTC. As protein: CASSLDILGNEQFF.